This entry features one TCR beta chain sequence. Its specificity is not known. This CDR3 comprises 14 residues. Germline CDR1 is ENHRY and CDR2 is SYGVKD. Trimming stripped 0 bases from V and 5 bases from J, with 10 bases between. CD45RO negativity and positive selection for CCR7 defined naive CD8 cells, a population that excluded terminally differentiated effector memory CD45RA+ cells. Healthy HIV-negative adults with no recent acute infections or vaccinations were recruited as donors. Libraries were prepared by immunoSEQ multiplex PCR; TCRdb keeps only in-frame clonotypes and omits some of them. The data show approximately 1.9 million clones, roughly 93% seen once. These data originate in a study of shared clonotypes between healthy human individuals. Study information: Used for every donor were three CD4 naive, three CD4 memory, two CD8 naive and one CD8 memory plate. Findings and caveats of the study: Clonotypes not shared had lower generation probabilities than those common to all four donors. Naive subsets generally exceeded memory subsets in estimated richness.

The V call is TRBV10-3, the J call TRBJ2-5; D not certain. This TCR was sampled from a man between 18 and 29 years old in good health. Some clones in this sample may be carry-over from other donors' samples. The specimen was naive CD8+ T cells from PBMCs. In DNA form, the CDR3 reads TGTGCCATCAGTGAGTCGAAGGTGCCCGAGACCCAGTACTTC. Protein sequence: CAISESKVPETQYF.